There are many counts of the clone carrying this T cell receptor beta chain. Its antigen is as yet unknown. This sample was included in a study of CD8+CD57+ T cells in acquired aplastic anemia. Study-wide results and caveats: Patients and controls shared nearly 30 CD8+ CDR3 sequences, which appeared highly expressed in patients and within their immunodominant clones.

TCR beta VDJ and CDR3 profiles were obtained from a genomic DNA template. TCRdb reprocessed the reads via MiXCR and lists one record per CDR3 protein. Of approximately 58,000 distinct CDR3 sequences in the sample, about 56% were seen once. Germline CDR1 reads MNHNS; CDR2 reads SASEGT. Trimming took off 6 bases at V and 1 base at J, with 7 bases between the two ends. This CDR3 spans 13 amino acids. Individuals selected for sequencing had exhibited CD8+CD57+ cell expansion on flow cytometry. Sequenced sample: sorted CD4+, CD8+, or CD8+CD57+ T cells (not recorded which) from PBMCs. J is TRBJ1-5 and V is TRBV6-1; no reliable D call. The TCR originated in a human donor with aplastic anemia. CDR3: CASRDKSNQPQHF. The CDR3 bases are TGTGCCAGCAGGGATAAAAGCAATCAGCCCCAGCATTTT.